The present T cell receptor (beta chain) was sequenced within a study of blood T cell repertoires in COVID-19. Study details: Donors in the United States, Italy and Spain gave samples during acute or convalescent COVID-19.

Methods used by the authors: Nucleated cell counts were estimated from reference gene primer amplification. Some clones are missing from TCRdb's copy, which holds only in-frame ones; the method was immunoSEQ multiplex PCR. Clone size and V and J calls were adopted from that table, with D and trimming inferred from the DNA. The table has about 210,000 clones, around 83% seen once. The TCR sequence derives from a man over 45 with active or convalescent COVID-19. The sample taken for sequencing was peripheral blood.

CDR3 DNA sequence: TGTGCCATCAGTGGAGCAACAGACGAAAAACTGTTTTTT. It yields the protein CAISGATDEKLFF. This chain uses TRBV10-3 with TRBJ1-4; D is unclear. The ends were cut back, 4 bases at V and 8 bases at J, with 11 bases in the middle. Germline CDR1 and CDR2: ENHRY and SYGVKD. This CDR3 spans 13 amino acids.